These T cell receptor beta chains were read from a single sample in a study of response to subunit inactivated influenza vaccine. Via MiXCR, TCRdb re-called the RT-PCR reads, giving one row per CDR3 protein. The profile shows approximately 500,000 distinct CDR3 sequences, 13% of them singletons. This specimen was PBMCs from blood, taken 35 to 45 days after vaccination. The receptors come from a man aged 45-60 years who received an inactivated influenza vaccine. Both conserved end residues are part of each CDR3. Fields, in order: J gene, CDR3 length, V gene, clone size, D gene, CDR3 protein, CDR3 DNA. The D gene is left open where the match is weak. Rows may omit the clone size; those that give it use once, few, many or a size class.

TRBJ1-1 13 TRBV29-1 NA NA CSVGEGWNTEAFF TGCAGCGTTGGCGAGGGGTGGAACACTGAAGCTTTCTTT
TRBJ1-1 14 TRBV5-5 many NA CASSAGRMNTEAFF TGTGCCAGCAGCGCGGGACGCATGAACACTGAAGCTTTCTTT
TRBJ2-5 16 TRBV5-1 few TRBD1 CASSSNGGTGKETQYF TGCGCCAGCAGCTCCAACGGCGGGACAGGGAAAGAGACCCAGTACTTC
TRBJ2-2 14 TRBV7-3 NA NA CASSLGGPGGELFF TGTGCCAGCAGCTTAGGGGGACCGGGCGGGGAGCTGTTTTTT
TRBJ2-7 11 TRBV20-1 many NA CSARGRNEQYF TGCAGTGCCAGAGGAAGGAACGAGCAGTACTTC
TRBJ2-2 12 TRBV5-1 NA NA CASQQDTGELFF TGCGCCAGCCAGCAGGACACCGGGGAGCTGTTTTTT
TRBJ2-3 19 TRBV20-1 NA TRBD1 CSARSPRRDRVVSTDTQYF TGCAGTGCTAGATCACCCAGGAGGGACAGGGTTGTTAGCACAGATACGCAGTATTTT
TRBJ1-1 14 TRBV7-9 many NA CASSLSAVNTEAFF TGTGCCAGCAGCCTCTCAGCAGTGAACACTGAAGCTTTCTTT
TRBJ2-1 13 TRBV11-3 NA NA CASSLGPLNEQFF TGTGCCAGCAGCTTAGGACCCCTGAATGAGCAGTTCTTC
TRBJ1-4 13 TRBV27 NA TRBD1 CASSLTGKEKLFF TGTGCCAGCAGTTTGACAGGGAAGGAAAAACTGTTTTTT
TRBJ2-7 12 TRBV6-2/TRBV6-3 many NA CASSYVGYEQYF TGTGCCAGCAGTTACGTGGGGTACGAGCAGTACTTC
TRBJ1-4 13 TRBV20-1 few TRBD1 CSARQGGKEKLFF TGCAGTGCACGACAGGGGGGGAAAGAAAAACTGTTTTTT
TRBJ1-5 14 TRBV6-1 few NA CASSERDTNQPQHF TGTGCCAGCAGTGAACGAGATACCAATCAGCCCCAGCATTTT
TRBJ2-5 13 TRBV28 few TRBD1 CASRGDSQETQYF TGTGCCAGCAGGGGGGACAGCCAAGAGACCCAGTACTTC
TRBJ2-7 13 TRBV14 few NA CASSQDLGRPQYF TGTGCCAGCAGCCAAGATCTAGGGCGCCCGCAGTACTTC
TRBJ1-5 14 TRBV28 NA NA CASSFVSGGQPQHF TGTGCCAGCAGTTTCGTCAGCGGTGGTCAGCCCCAGCATTTT
TRBJ1-6 14 TRBV12-3/TRBV12-4 NA NA CASSQGSGNSPLHF TGTGCCAGCAGTCAGGGTTCGGGGAATTCACCCCTCCACTTT
TRBJ2-7 13 TRBV20-1 many NA CSAGNSGPYEQYF TGCAGTGCGGGGAATAGCGGTCCCTACGAGCAGTACTTC
TRBJ2-5 15 TRBV10-2 few NA CASSLDRMRMETQYF TGCGCCAGCAGCTTGGACCGGATGCGAATGGAGACCCAGTACTTC
TRBJ2-3 14 TRBV7-2 NA TRBD2 CASSPAGVQDTQYF TGTGCCAGCAGCCCCGCGGGGGTCCAGGATACGCAGTATTTT
TRBJ2-2 16 TRBV20-1 many NA CSARDKKQSNTGELFF TGCAGTGCTAGAGATAAGAAGCAGAGTAACACCGGGGAGCTGTTTTTT
TRBJ1-2 15 TRBV12-3/TRBV12-4 few NA CASSPNFSGAYGYTF TGTGCCAGCAGCCCAAACTTCTCAGGAGCCTATGGCTACACCTTC
TRBJ1-5 13 TRBV20-1 NA NA CSAQDRPNQPQHF TGCAGTGCGCAAGACAGACCTAATCAGCCCCAGCATTTT
TRBJ2-3 13 TRBV12-3/TRBV12-4 NA NA CASSSPYPDTQYF TGTGCCAGCAGTTCACCCTACCCAGATACGCAGTATTTT
TRBJ1-2 11 TRBV20-1 NA NA CSASRVQGYTF TGCAGTGCTAGCAGGGTCCAGGGCTACACCTTC
TRBJ2-1 16 TRBV5-1 NA TRBD1 CASSSTSGDRGYEQFF TGCGCCAGCAGCTCCACCAGCGGGGACAGGGGGTATGAGCAGTTCTTC
TRBJ2-1 24 TRBV5-1 few NA CASSLEAGGRILAAHLGSYNEQFF TGCGCCAGCAGCTTGGAGGCAGGGGGACGGATTCTAGCGGCCCACCTCGGCTCCTACAATGAGCAGTTCTTC